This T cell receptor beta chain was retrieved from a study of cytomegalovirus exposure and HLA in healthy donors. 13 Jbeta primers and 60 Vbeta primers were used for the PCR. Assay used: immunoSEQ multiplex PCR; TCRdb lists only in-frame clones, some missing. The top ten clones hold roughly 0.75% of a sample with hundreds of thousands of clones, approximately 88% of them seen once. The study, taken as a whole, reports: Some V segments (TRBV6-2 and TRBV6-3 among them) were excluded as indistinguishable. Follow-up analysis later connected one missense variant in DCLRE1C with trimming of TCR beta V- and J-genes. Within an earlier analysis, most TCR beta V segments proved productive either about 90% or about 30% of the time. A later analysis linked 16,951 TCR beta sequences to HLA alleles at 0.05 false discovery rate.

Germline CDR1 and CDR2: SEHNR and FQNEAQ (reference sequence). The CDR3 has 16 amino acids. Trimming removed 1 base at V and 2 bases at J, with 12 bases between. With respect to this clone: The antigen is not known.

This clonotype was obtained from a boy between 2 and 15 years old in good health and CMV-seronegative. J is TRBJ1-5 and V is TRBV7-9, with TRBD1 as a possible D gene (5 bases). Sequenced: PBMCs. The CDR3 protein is CASSLVAGAGNQPQHF. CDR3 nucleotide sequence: TGTGCCAGCAGCTTAGTCGCTGGGGCGGGCAATCAGCCCCAGCATTTT.